These 5 T cell receptor beta chains came from one sample sequenced in a study of blood T cell repertoires in COVID-19 (dated by TCRdb to about 2020). The library was produced with the immunoSEQ multiplex PCR assay. TCRdb carries this immuneACCESS record with in-frame sequences only. Its versions omit some clonotypes, under half of them owing to an unresolved V gene in the studies checked, with the rest unexplained. Across this sample there are fewer than 200,000 clones, with 60% to 80% seen only once. Of the sample, less than 30% is held by the ten largest clones. The sample was peripheral blood. Receptors were obtained from a woman aged 65 to 85 with acute or convalescent COVID-19.

CDR3 loop: CASSPGATETQYF. CDR3 sequence (DNA): TGTGCCAGTAGTCCAGGGGCCACCGAGACCCAGTACTTC. This chain connects TRBV19 to TRBJ2-5, with TRBD1 as a possible D gene (6 bases). V lost 5 bases and J lost 5, with 12 bases in between. Germline V gene data show CDR1 as LNHDA and CDR2 as SQIVND (reference sequence). There are 13 residues in the CDR3.

J is TRBJ1-5 and V is TRBV18; unclear D gene. Germline CDR1 reads KGHSH; CDR2 reads LQKENI. The CDR3 is made up of 13 amino acids. V lost 2 bases, J lost 6 bases, and 8 bases lay in between. In DNA, the CDR3 is TGTGCCAGCTCACCATCCCTATCTCAGCCCCAGCATTTT. Protein sequence: CASSPSLSQPQHF.

This chain links TRBV2 with TRBJ2-1; 8 nucleotides agree with TRBD2. After removal of 6 bases from V and 5 bases from J, the junction contained 9 bases not matched to a gene. Germline values: CDR1 SNHLY, CDR2 FYNNEI. This CDR3 region has 15 residues. The CDR3 region has the DNA TGTGCCAGCAGCCCCGAACGGGAGGGGAACAATGAGCAGTTCTTC. Its protein is CASSPEREGNNEQFF.

The chain has TRBV24-1 and TRBJ1-2; tentative D call: TRBD1 (6 bases). The V gene's germline CDR1 is KGHDR and CDR2 SFDVKD. The CDR3 runs 14 residues. Between the trimmed V and J ends, which lost 7 bases and 7 bases, there was a span of 18 bases. The CDR3 DNA sequence: TGTGCCACCAGCTCAGGGGAAGCTATGGCTGGCTACACCTTC. Translating it yields CATSSGEAMAGYTF.

The chain recombines TRBV9 with TRBJ1-1; D gene ambiguous. With 3 bases removed from V and 6 bases from J, the gap between germline ends came to 18 bases. The CDR3 loop spans 15 amino acids. The V gene's germline CDR1 is SGDLS and CDR2 YYNGEE. The DNA of the CDR3 is TGTGCCAGCAGCGCGAGTAGTGGAAGCGCGGCTGAAGCTTTCTTT. Its translation is CASSASSGSAAEAFF.